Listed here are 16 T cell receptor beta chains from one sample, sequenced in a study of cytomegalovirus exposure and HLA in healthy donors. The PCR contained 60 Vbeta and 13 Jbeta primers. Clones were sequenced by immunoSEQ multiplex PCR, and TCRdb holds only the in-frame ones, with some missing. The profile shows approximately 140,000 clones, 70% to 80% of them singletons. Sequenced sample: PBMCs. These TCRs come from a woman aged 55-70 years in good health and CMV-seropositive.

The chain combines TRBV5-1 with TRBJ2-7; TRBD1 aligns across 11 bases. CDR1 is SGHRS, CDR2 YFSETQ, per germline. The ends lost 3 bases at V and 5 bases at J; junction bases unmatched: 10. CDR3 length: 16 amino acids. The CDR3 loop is CASSYGTGGFRDEQYF. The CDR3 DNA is TGCGCCAGCAGCTATGGGACAGGGGGGTTTCGCGACGAGCAGTACTTC.

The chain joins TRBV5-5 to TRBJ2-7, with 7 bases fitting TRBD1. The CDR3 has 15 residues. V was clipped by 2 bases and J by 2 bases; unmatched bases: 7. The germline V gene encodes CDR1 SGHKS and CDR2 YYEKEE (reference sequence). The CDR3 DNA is TGTGCCAGCAGCTTTTCGACAGGGATCACCTACGAGCAGTACTTC. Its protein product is CASSFSTGITYEQYF.

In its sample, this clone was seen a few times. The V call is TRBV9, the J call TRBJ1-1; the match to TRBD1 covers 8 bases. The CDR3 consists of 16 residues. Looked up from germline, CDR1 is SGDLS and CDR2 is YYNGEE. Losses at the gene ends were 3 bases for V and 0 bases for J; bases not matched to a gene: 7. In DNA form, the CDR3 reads TGTGCCAGCAGCGGTCCGTCAGGGGGCTTGAACACTGAAGCTTTCTTT. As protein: CASSGPSGGLNTEAFF.

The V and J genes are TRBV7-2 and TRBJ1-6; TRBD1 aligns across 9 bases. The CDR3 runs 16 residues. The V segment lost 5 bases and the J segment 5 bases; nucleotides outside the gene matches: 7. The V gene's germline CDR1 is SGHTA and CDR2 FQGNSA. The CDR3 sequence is CASSTLQGANNSPLHF. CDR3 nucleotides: TGTGCCAGCAGCACTTTACAGGGGGCCAATAATTCACCCCTCCACTTT.

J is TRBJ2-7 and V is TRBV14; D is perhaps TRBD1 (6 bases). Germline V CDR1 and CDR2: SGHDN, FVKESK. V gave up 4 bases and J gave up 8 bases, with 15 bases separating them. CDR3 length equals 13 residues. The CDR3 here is CASSLIDRKQQYF. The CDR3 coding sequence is TGTGCCAGCAGCCTAATAGACAGGAAACAGCAGTACTTC.

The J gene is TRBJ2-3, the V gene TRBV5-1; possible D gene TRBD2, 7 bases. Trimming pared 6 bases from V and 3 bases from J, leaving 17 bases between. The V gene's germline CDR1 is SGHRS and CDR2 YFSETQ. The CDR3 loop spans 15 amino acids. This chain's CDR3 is CASTSRGGGTDTQYF. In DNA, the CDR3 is TGCGCCAGCACCTCGAGGGGGGGCGGTACAGATACGCAGTATTTT.

The CDR3 DNA sequence: TGTGCCACCAGCAGAGATGGAGAGAGCGTAACCTTC. This codes for CATSRDGESVTF. The chain is built from TRBV15 and TRBJ1-2; the D is unclear. The germline V and J ends were trimmed by 0 bases and 14 bases, with 13 bases remaining between them. Germline CDR1 reads LNHNV; CDR2 reads YYDKDF (reference sequence). The CDR3 covers 12 residues.

The CDR3 coding sequence is TGTGCCAGCAGTGAGGGTCTTGTATTGGATACGCAGTATTTT. It codes for CASSEGLVLDTQYF. V usage is TRBV6-5 and J usage is TRBJ2-3; D is possibly TRBD2 (5 bases). There are 14 residues in the CDR3. V was pared by 5 bases and J by 6 bases, with 15 bases between. CDR1 and CDR2 from the germline V gene are MNHEY and SVGAGI.

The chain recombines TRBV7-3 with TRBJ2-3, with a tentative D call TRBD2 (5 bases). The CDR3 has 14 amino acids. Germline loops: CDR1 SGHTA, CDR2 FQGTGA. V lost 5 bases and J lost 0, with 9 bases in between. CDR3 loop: CASSGSASTDTQYF. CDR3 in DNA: TGTGCCAGCAGCGGGAGCGCTAGCACAGATACGCAGTATTTT.

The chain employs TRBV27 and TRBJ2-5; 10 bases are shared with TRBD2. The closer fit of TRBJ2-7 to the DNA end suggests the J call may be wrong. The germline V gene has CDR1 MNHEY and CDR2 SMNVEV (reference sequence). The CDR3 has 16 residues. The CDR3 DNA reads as TGTGCCAGCAGCCTAGGGGCAGCGGGGGGGCTCTACGAGCAGTACTTC. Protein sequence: CASSLGAAGGLYEQYF.

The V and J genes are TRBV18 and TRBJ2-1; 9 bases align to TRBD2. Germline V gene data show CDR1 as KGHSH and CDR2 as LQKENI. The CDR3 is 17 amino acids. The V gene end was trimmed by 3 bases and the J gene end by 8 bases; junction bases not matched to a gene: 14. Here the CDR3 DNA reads TGTGCCAGCTCACCGCGAGGGACGCGGGGGGGCTATGATGAGCAGTTCTTC. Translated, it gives CASSPRGTRGGYDEQFF.

This CDR3 is CSVEEGSSEAFF. CDR3 bases: TGCAGCGTTGAAGAGGGGAGCTCTGAAGCTTTCTTT. The genes are TRBV29-1 and TRBJ1-1; D remains unclear. V lost 0 bases and J 6 bases, leaving 8 bases between the germline ends. The CDR3 covers 12 residues. Germline V gene data show CDR1 as SQVTM and CDR2 as ANQGSEA.

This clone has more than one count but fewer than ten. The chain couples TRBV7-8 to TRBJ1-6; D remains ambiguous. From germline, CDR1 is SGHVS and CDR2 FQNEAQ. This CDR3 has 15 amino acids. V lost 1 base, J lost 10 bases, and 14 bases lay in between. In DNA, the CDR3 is TGTGCCAGCAGCTTAGGGAGGGCGGTTGGCTCACCCCTCCACTTT. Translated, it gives CASSLGRAVGSPLHF. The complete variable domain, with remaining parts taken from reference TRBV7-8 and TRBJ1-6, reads GAGVSQSPRYKVAKRGQDVALRCDPISGHVSLFWYQQALGQGPEFLTYFQNEAQLDKSGLPSDRFFAERPEGSVSTLKIQRTQQEDSAVYLCASSLGRAVGSPLHFGNGTRLTVT.

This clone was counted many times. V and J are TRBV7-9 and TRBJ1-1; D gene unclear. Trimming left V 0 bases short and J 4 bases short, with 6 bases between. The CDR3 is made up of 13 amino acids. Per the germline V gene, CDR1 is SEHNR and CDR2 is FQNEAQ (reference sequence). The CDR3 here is CASSLAGVTEAFF. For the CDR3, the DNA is TGTGCCAGCAGCTTAGCCGGGGTCACTGAAGCTTTCTTT.

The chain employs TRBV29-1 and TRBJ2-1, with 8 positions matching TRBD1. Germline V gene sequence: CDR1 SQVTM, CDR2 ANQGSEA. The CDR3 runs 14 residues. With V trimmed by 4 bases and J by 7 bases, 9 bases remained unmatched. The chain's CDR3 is CSVGGQGAENEQFF. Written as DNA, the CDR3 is TGCAGCGTTGGGGGGCAGGGGGCGGAAAATGAGCAGTTCTTC.

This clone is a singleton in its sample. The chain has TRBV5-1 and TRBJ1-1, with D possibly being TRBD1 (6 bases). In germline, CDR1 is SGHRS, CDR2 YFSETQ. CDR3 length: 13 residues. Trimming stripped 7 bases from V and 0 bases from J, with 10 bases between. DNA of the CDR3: TGCGCCAGCCTGGGACAAATGAACACTGAAGCTTTCTTT. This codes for CASLGQMNTEAFF.